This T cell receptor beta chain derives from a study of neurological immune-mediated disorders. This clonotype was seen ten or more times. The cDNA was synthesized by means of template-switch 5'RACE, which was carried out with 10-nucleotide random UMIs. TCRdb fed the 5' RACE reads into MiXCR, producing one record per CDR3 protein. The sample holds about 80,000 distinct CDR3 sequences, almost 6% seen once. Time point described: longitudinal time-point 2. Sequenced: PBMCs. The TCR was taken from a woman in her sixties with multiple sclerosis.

The CDR3 DNA is TGCAGTGCTAGAGATCGAAGGGGACAGGGGGACTATGGCTACACCTTC. Translated, it gives CSARDRRGQGDYGYTF. The rearrangement joins TRBV20-1 to TRBJ1-2, with TRBD1 matching over 11 bases. Germline trimming cut 0 bases from V and 3 bases from J; bases unmatched to any gene: 6. Per the germline V gene, CDR1 is DFQATT and CDR2 is SNEGSKA (reference sequence). The CDR3 sequence is 16 residues long.